Shown below are 23 T cell receptor beta chains from a single sample sequenced in a study of CD4 T cells in relation to SARS-CoV-2 and coronaviruses. Clones were sequenced by immunoSEQ multiplex PCR, and TCRdb holds only the in-frame ones, with some missing. The table records about 59,000 clones, roughly 90% of them present only once. Before the COVID-19 pandemic, during about 2010-2018, CD4+ T cells were taken from unexposed donors. Sequencing was performed on memory CD4+ T cells from PBMCs. The source is a human donor in good health.

CDR3 amino acids: CASSQDIRKRETQYF. The CDR3 DNA sequence: TGTGCCAGCAGCCAAGATATCCGGAAAAGGGAGACCCAGTACTTC. This chain joins TRBV3-1 (or the pseudogene TRBV3-2) and TRBJ2-5, with D unresolved. Trimming cost V 0 bases and J 5 bases, with 13 bases left between them. The CDR3 loop spans 15 amino acids. From germline, CDR1 is LGHDT and CDR2 YNNKEL (reference sequence).

The chain has TRBV11-2 and TRBJ2-7; perhaps TRBD2 as D (6 bases). The V gene lost 0 bases and the J gene lost 7 bases, with 13 bases spanning the gap. The germline V gene has CDR1 SGHAT and CDR2 FQNNGV. The CDR3 runs to 14 residues. This CDR3 is CASSLDLASGEQYF. CDR3 nucleotides: TGTGCCAGCAGCTTAGATCTAGCGTCTGGGGAGCAGTACTTC.

The chain carries TRBV6-1 and TRBJ2-7; TRBD1 might be the D (6 bases). Looked up from germline, CDR1 is MNHNS and CDR2 is SASEGT. V was shortened by 1 base and J by 2 bases, with 18 bases between the two germline ends. This CDR3 spans 17 amino acids. DNA for the CDR3: TGTGCCAGCAGTGAAGGTGTGTCTGGGACACCCCCCTACGAGCAGTACTTC. Protein product: CASSEGVSGTPPYEQYF.

The V call is TRBV5-1, the J call TRBJ2-7, with D possibly matching TRBD1 (5 bases). V was clipped by 0 bases and J by 5 bases, with 15 bases between them. The length of the CDR3 is 15 residues. In germline, CDR1 is SGHRS, CDR2 YFSETQ. CDR3 nucleotide sequence: TGCGCCAGCAGCTTGGTTCAGGGCCCTACCCACGAGCAGTACTTC. The encoded protein is CASSLVQGPTHEQYF.

The chain combines TRBV29-1 with TRBJ2-7; 9 bases are shared with TRBD1. The CDR3 runs 13 residues. J lost 1 base, V lost 4 bases, and 2 bases had no gene match. Germline V gives CDR1 SQVTM, CDR2 ANQGSEA. CDR3 nucleotides: TGCAGCGTTGGACAGGGGGGTTCCTACGAGCAGTACTTC. It encodes CSVGQGGSYEQYF.

The V and J genes are TRBV24-1 and TRBJ1-3, with unresolved D. The CDR3 has 17 amino acids. Per the germline V gene, CDR1 is KGHDR and CDR2 is SFDVKD. Trimming left V 5 bases short and J 3 bases short, with 19 bases between. The CDR3 nucleotides read TGTGCCACCAGTGCCCACCCTTGGGGTGCCCTTGGAAACACCATATATTTT. Translating it yields CATSAHPWGALGNTIYF.

For the CDR3, the DNA is TGTGCCAGCAGCTTATTAGGGGGCACAGATACGCAGTATTTT. Its translation: CASSLLGGTDTQYF. The J gene is TRBJ2-3, the V gene TRBV13, with D possibly being TRBD1 (5 bases). CDR3 length: 14 residues. Trimming left V 2 bases short and J 1 base short, with 7 bases between. CDR1 and CDR2 from the germline V gene are PRHDT and FYEKMQ (reference sequence).

The chain links TRBV11-2 to TRBJ2-1, with TRBD2 identical over 7 bases. This CDR3 has 16 amino acids. Germline assignment: CDR1 SGHAT and CDR2 FQNNGV. V gave up 1 base and J gave up 2 bases; unmatched junction bases: 5. This CDR3 reads CASSLGASGTYNEQFF. The CDR3 region has the DNA TGTGCCAGCAGCTTAGGGGCTAGCGGCACCTACAATGAGCAGTTCTTC.

V is TRBV21-1 and J is TRBJ2-1; the table's TRBD2 call for D was not verified on the DNA. TRBV21-1 is annotated as a pseudogene. This CDR3 is built from 17 residues. CDR3 sequence (DNA): TGTGCCAGCAGCAATGGACTAGCGGGAGTATCATACAATGAGCAGTTCTTC. This gives the protein CASSNGLAGVSYNEQFF.

As regards this clone: The junction departs from the called germline gene at one end, perhaps through a read error. The rearrangement uses TRBV4-2 and TRBJ2-4, with D possibly matching TRBD2 (6 bases). CDR3 length: 14 residues. Germline V gene data show CDR1 as LGHNA and CDR2 as YNFKEQ. The DNA of the CDR3 is TGTGCCAGCAGTCAAGAGGCTAGCGCAAACATTCAGTACTTC. Protein product: CASSQEASANIQYF.

The rearrangement uses TRBV6-2 or TRBV6-3 and TRBJ2-1; D perhaps matches TRBD2 (6 bases). From germline, CDR1 is MNHEY and CDR2 SVGEGT. The CDR3 runs to 16 residues. With 0 bases removed from V and 7 bases from J, the gap between germline ends came to 16 bases. The CDR3 spells CASSYSMGDWRNEQFF. The CDR3, as DNA: TGTGCCAGCAGTTACTCGATGGGGGACTGGAGAAATGAGCAGTTCTTC.

To note about this clone: Other nucleotide sequences from this sample produce the same CDR3. The chain has TRBV18 and TRBJ1-1, with 8 positions matching TRBD1. CDR1 KGHSH and CDR2 LQKENI come from the germline V gene. The CDR3 loop spans 13 amino acids. Trimming took 6 bases from V and 5 from J; bases not matched to a gene: 5. The chain's CDR3 is CASSPDRGTEAFF. The DNA of the CDR3 is TGTGCCAGCTCGCCTGACAGGGGTACTGAAGCTTTCTTT.

V is TRBV3-1 (or the pseudogene TRBV3-2) and J is TRBJ1-3; a possible D gene is TRBD1 (5 bases). Germline values: CDR1 LGHDT, CDR2 YNNKEL (reference sequence). This CDR3 spans 15 amino acids. Trimming removed 3 bases at V and 5 bases at J, with 14 bases between. CDR3 bases: TGTGCCAGCAGCCATCTCAGGGAGAACCGAAACACCATATATTTT. This codes for CASSHLRENRNTIYF.

V usage is TRBV30 and J usage is TRBJ1-4; D unresolved. Germline CDR1 reads GTSNPN; CDR2 reads SVGIG (reference sequence). There are 13 residues in the CDR3. V was clipped by 0 bases and J by 5 bases, with 7 bases between them. CDR3: CAWSVDRNEKLFF. CDR3 DNA: TGTGCCTGGAGTGTTGACCGAAATGAAAAACTGTTTTTT.

The gene calls are TRBV11-3 and TRBJ2-1, with D tentatively TRBD2 (6 bases). CDR3 length: 13 amino acids. From germline, CDR1 is SGHNT and CDR2 YENEEA. Between the trimmed V and J ends, which lost 3 bases and 6 bases, there was a span of 9 bases. As DNA, the CDR3 is TGTGCCAGCAGCTTGGGGGAGGTCAATGAGCAGTTCTTC. Its protein product is CASSLGEVNEQFF.

V gene TRBV7-9 combines with J gene TRBJ2-1; no clear D. The germline gives CDR1 SEHNR, CDR2 FQNEAQ (reference sequence). This CDR3 comprises 15 residues. V lost 1 base, J lost 4 bases, and 11 bases lay in between. CDR3 sequence: CASSLDLVEYNEQFF. Written as DNA, the CDR3 is TGTGCCAGCAGCTTAGATTTAGTTGAGTACAATGAGCAGTTCTTC.

This clone has more than one count but fewer than ten. This chain uses TRBV7-2 with TRBJ2-1; 16 bases fit TRBD2. Germline loops: CDR1 SGHTA, CDR2 FQGNSA. This CDR3 region has 16 residues. V lost 4 bases, J lost 6 bases, and 3 bases stayed unmatched. The CDR3 sequence: CASSWGLAGGSNEQFF. Here the CDR3 DNA reads TGTGCCAGCAGCTGGGGACTAGCGGGAGGGAGCAATGAGCAGTTCTTC.

This chain links TRBV6-6 with TRBJ1-3; 8 nucleotides align to TRBD1. The CDR3 is 15 residues long. V gave up 6 bases and J gave up 4 bases; unmatched junction bases: 8. CDR1 is MNHNY and CDR2 is SVGAGI in the germline V gene (reference sequence). This CDR3 reads CASRADRGRGNTIYF. For the CDR3, the DNA is TGTGCCAGCAGAGCCGACAGGGGACGGGGAAACACCATATATTTT.

The V gene is TRBV7-9, the J gene TRBJ1-5; D may be TRBD1 (5 bases). The CDR3 is made up of 17 amino acids. Germline assignment: CDR1 SEHNR and CDR2 FQNEAQ (reference sequence). V was trimmed by 5 bases and J by 0 bases, leaving 17 bases between them. CDR3 region: CASSGGAGTASNQPQHF. The CDR3 DNA follows: TGTGCCAGCAGCGGAGGGGCCGGGACGGCTAGCAATCAGCCCCAGCATTTT.

This chain connects TRBV5-1 to TRBJ2-3; a possible D gene is TRBD1 (6 bases). V was shortened by 3 bases and J by 0 bases, with 11 bases between the two germline ends. The CDR3 contains 15 residues. Germline CDR1 reads SGHRS; CDR2 reads YFSETQ. CDR3 coding DNA: TGCGCCAGCAGCTCACAGGGCATTAGCACAGATACGCAGTATTTT. Protein product: CASSSQGISTDTQYF.

V usage is TRBV24-1 and J usage is TRBJ1-5; a weak D match, TRBD1 (6 bases). Trimming took off 4 bases at V and 0 bases at J, with 9 bases between the two ends. The V gene's germline CDR1 is KGHDR and CDR2 SFDVKD. CDR3 length: 15 residues. CDR3 protein: CATSEGQTSNQPQHF. CDR3 in DNA: TGTGCCACCAGTGAAGGACAGACTAGCAATCAGCCCCAGCATTTT.

The rearrangement links TRBV11-2 to TRBJ2-7; 8 bases line up with TRBD1. Germline lookup yields CDR1 SGHAT and CDR2 FQNNGV. The CDR3 is made up of 13 amino acids. The V gene end was trimmed by 3 bases and the J gene end by 7 bases; junction bases not matched to a gene: 5. CDR3 protein: CASSFGQGREQYF. CDR3 DNA sequence: TGTGCCAGCAGCTTCGGACAGGGCAGGGAGCAGTACTTC.

The genes are TRBV7-3 and TRBJ1-6, with D possibly TRBD1 on 5 matching bases. CDR3 length equals 14 residues. Trimming took off 3 bases at V and 5 bases at J, with 8 bases between the two ends. Germline lookup yields CDR1 SGHTA and CDR2 FQGTGA. The CDR3, as DNA: TGTGCCAGCAGCTTCAGGGCGAATAATTCACCCCTCCACTTT. Its translation is CASSFRANNSPLHF.